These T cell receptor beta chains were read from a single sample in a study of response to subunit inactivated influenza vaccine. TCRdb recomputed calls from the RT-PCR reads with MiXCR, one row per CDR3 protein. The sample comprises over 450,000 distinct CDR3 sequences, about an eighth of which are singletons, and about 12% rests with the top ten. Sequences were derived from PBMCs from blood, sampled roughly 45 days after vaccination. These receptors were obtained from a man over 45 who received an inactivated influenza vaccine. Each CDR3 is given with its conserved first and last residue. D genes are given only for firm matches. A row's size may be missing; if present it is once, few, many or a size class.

CASSHVGNFEAFF | TGCGCCAGCAGCCATGTGGGGAATTTTGAAGCTTTCTTT | NA | 13 | TRBJ1-1 | TRBV4-1 | many
CASRPVLAGGLYEQYF | TGTGCCAGCAGGCCGGTACTAGCGGGAGGACTCTACGAGCAGTACTTC | TRBD2 | 16 | TRBJ2-7 | TRBV6-1 | few
CASSPRKTGSNTEAFF | TGTGCCAGCAGCCCCCGTAAGACAGGGTCCAACACTGAAGCTTTCTTT | TRBD1 | 16 | TRBJ1-1 | TRBV3-1 | NA
CASRWTAATNEKLFF | TGTGCCAGCAGGTGGACGGCGGCAACTAATGAAAAACTGTTTTTT | NA | 15 | TRBJ1-4 | TRBV2 | NA
CASSLTGGVSYEQYF | TGTGCCAGCAGTTTGACAGGAGGCGTATCCTACGAGCAGTACTTC | NA | 15 | TRBJ2-7 | TRBV27 | NA
CSALQGYNQPQHF | TGCAGTGCTCTCCAGGGTTACAATCAGCCCCAGCATTTT | NA | 13 | TRBJ1-5 | TRBV20-1 | few
CASSLTFGSVAGGAAYNEQFF | TGTGCCAGCAGCTTAACGTTCGGGAGTGTAGCGGGAGGCGCCGCCTACAATGAGCAGTTCTTC | TRBD2 | 21 | TRBJ2-1 | TRBV7-3 | NA
CASSLAPPGWEQFF | TGTGCCAGCAGTTTAGCCCCCCCCGGGTGGGAGCAGTTCTTC | NA | 14 | TRBJ2-1 | TRBV28 | many
CASSPGQVYGYTF | TGTGCCAGCAGCCCGGGACAGGTCTATGGCTACACCTTC | TRBD1 | 13 | TRBJ1-2 | TRBV7-9 | few
CASSSKTREFTDTQYF | TGTGCCAGCAGTTCCAAGACTAGAGAGTTCACAGATACGCAGTATTTT | NA | 16 | TRBJ2-3 | TRBV28 | few
CASSEGLSFNEKLFF | TGTGCCAGCAGTGAAGGGCTGAGCTTTAATGAAAAACTGTTTTTT | NA | 15 | TRBJ1-4 | TRBV2 | few
CASSLFGTGGEQFF | TGTGCCAGCAGCTTATTCGGGACAGGGGGTGAGCAGTTCTTC | TRBD1 | 14 | TRBJ2-1 | TRBV7-2 | few
CASSEDRSPGGEQYF | TGTGCCAGCAGTGAAGACAGGTCCCCCGGGGGGGAGCAGTACTTC | TRBD2 | 15 | TRBJ2-7 | TRBV6-1 | few
CASSFSGGSTSSYNEQFF | TGTGCCAGCAGCTTTTCTGGCGGGAGCACTAGCTCCTACAATGAGCAGTTCTTC | TRBD2 | 18 | TRBJ2-1 | TRBV11-2 | few
CAGADRGGTDTQYF | TGTGCCGGCGCGGACAGGGGGGGCACAGATACGCAGTATTTT | TRBD1 | 14 | TRBJ2-3 | TRBV12-3/TRBV12-4 | few
CSVVLAVEVAEQFF | TGCAGCGTTGTTCTAGCGGTCGAGGTGGCTGAGCAGTTCTTC | TRBD2 | 14 | TRBJ2-1 | TRBV29-1 | many
CASIEQGRGEKLFF | TGTGCCAGCATCGAACAGGGTAGGGGTGAAAAACTGTTTTTT | NA | 14 | TRBJ1-4 | TRBV6-1 | NA
CASSPGLAGVSYEQYF | TGCGCCAGCAGCCCGGGGCTAGCGGGAGTCTCCTACGAGCAGTACTTC | TRBD2 | 16 | TRBJ2-7 | TRBV4-3 | NA